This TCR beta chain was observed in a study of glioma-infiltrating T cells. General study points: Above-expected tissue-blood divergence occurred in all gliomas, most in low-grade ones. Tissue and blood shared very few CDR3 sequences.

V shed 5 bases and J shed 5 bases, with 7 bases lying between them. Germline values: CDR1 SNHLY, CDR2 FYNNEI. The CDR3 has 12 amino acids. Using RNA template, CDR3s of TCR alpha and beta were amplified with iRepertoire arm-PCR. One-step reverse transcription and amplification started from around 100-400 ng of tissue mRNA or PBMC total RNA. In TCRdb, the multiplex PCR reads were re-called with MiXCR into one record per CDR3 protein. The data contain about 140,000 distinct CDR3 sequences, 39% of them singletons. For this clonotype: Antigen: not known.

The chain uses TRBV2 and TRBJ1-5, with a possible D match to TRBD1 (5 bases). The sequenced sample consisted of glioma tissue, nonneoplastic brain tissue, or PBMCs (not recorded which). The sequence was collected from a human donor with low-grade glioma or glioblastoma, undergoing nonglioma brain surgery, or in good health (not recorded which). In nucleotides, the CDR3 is TGTGCCAGCAGTTGGGGCGATCAGCCCCAGCATTTT. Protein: CASSWGDQPQHF.